Sequencing of this TCR delta chain was carried out in a study of human gamma delta and Vdelta1 T cells. Study results and caveats: Reportedly, Delta One T cells were polyclonal and broadly targeted acute myeloid leukemia.

This clone turned up a few times. Its antigen is as yet unknown. TCRdb re-called clones from the PCR reads via CATT. This sample carries under 7,000 delta-chain clones, 35% to 45% of them seen once, and the ten largest clones take roughly 9%. Germline loops: CDR1 TSWWSYY, CDR2 QGS. After removal of 0 bases from V and 2 bases from J, the junction contained 24 bases not matched to a gene. This CDR3 has 24 residues. The chain combines TRDV1 with TRDJ1; 13 bases line up with TRDD3. The sequence was collected from a human donor in good health. The sequencing sample was made of Vdelta1 gamma-delta T cells from blood grown in culture (DOT cells). The CDR3, as DNA: TGTGCTCTTGGGGAACTACGGTGGTCCCCTCTCACTACTGGGGGATACGCTCGGACCGATAAACTCATCTTT. Its translation: CALGELRWSPLTTGGYARTDKLIF.